This T cell receptor (beta chain) is drawn from a study of cytomegalovirus exposure and HLA in healthy donors. Study-wide background: An early release of data contained 80 million to 85 million unique TCRs, which came from HLA-typed donors. Study findings and constraints: Some highly shared sequence variants likely arose as a pipeline artifact.

The donors (healthy individuals) were bone marrow donors. The study sampled nominally healthy donors, though unrecorded immune exposures were likely. Primers included in the PCR were 60 Vbeta and 13 Jbeta primers. Sequencing used immunoSEQ multiplex PCR; TCRdb keeps in-frame clones, though not all of them. The repertoire holds under 250,000 clones, with around 80% as singletons. Comments on this clone: The antigen remains unidentified.

Specimen: PBMCs. This TCR came from a woman aged 25 to 39 in good health and CMV-seropositive.

CDR3 in DNA: TGTGCCAGCAGCATTGAGGGAGCTTTCTTT. Amino acid sequence: CASSIEGAFF. This chain uses TRBV5-8 with TRBJ1-1, with D unresolved. Germline V gene sequence: CDR1 SGHTS, CDR2 YDEGEE. The V end lost 4 bases, the J end lost 10 bases, and 8 bases lay between the germline ends. The CDR3 is 10 amino acids.